This T cell receptor (beta chain) was identified during a study of T-cell reconstitution after alpha-beta-depleted transplantation in children. The ends were cut back, 6 bases at V and 5 bases at J, with 22 bases in the middle. The CDR3 loop spans 15 amino acids. From germline, CDR1 is DFQATT and CDR2 SNEGSKA (reference sequence). This clonotype was picked up a small number of times. Its target is not known. Broader study findings: Where some patients showed high TCRbeta diversity at day 60, it came from recipient T cells and thymic progenitors that had survived. There were reportedly several hundred expanded graft clones from which alpha-beta T cells came about two months after transplant.

This sample's TCRbeta library carried unique molecular identifier barcodes. TCRdb analysed the PCR reads with MiXCR anew, one entry per CDR3 protein. This table holds just under 250,000 distinct CDR3 sequences, around 25% found once. The V gene is TRBV20-1, the J gene TRBJ2-5, with a weak D call TRBD1 (7 bases). This material consisted of PBMCs, taken before TCRalphabeta/CD19-depleted stem cell transplant. The source of this sequence is a girl aged 2 to 10 with Fanconi anemia, due to receive a stem cell transplant. CDR3 DNA: TGCAGTGCCAGGAGCAGGGGGGAGGTAGCGGAGACCCAGTACTTC. Translation gives CSARSRGEVAETQYF.